What follows are 24 T cell receptor beta chains derived from one specimen sequenced in a study of blood T cell repertoires in COVID-19. Profiling relied on immunoSEQ multiplex PCR, and the TCRdb table lists in-frame clones only, not all of them. The sample lists 250,000 to 300,000 clones, 70% to 90% occurring once. The specimen was peripheral blood. These receptors were collected from a woman between 40 and 55 years old with acute or convalescent COVID-19.

This clone was counted a single time. The rearrangement links TRBV27 to TRBJ1-2; D possibly corresponds to TRBD1 (5 bases). V was trimmed by 4 bases and J by 4 bases, leaving 10 bases between them. The CDR3 sequence is 13 residues long. Germline V gene lookup returns CDR1 MNHEY and CDR2 SMNVEV (reference sequence). CDR3 in DNA: TGTGCCAGCAGTTATGGTCAGGGCTATGGCTACACCTTC. As protein: CASSYGQGYGYTF.

This chain links TRBV10-3 with TRBJ2-1; 9 nucleotides line up with TRBD1. CDR1 and CDR2 (germline): ENHRY, SYGVKD. The V gene end was trimmed by 3 bases and the J gene end by 9 bases; junction bases not matched to a gene: 12. The CDR3 runs to 16 residues. The CDR3 DNA reads TGTGCCATCAGTGACCCCGGGACAGGGAAACGGGTTGAGCAGTTCTTC. This sequence encodes CAISDPGTGKRVEQFF.

This chain joins TRBV6-5 and TRBJ2-4; perhaps TRBD1 as D (6 bases). The CDR3 runs to 15 residues. V dropped 10 bases and J dropped 7 bases, with 23 bases sitting between them. Germline-derived CDR1 and CDR2 are MNHEY and SVGAGI. The CDR3 reads CAICPGHTRTNIQYF. The CDR3 DNA is TGTGCCATCTGTCCGGGACATACAAGGACGAACATTCAGTACTTC.

The V call is TRBV5-1, the J call TRBJ2-3, with 7 bases that match TRBD2. The germline V gene has CDR1 SGHRS and CDR2 YFSETQ. With 4 bases clipped from V and 6 bases from J, the junction kept 11 bases outside the gene matches. The CDR3 extends over 15 amino acids. CDR3 sequence (DNA): TGCGCCAGCAGCCACCGGGAGGAAGTCCTCGATACGCAGTATTTT. Amino acids: CASSHREEVLDTQYF.

The chain carries TRBV2 and TRBJ1-5; 8 bases fit TRBD1. The CDR3 runs to 14 residues. Losses at the gene ends were 5 bases for V and 7 bases for J; bases not matched to a gene: 7. Germline V gene data show CDR1 as SNHLY and CDR2 as FYNNEI. The CDR3 region is CASSRQGRGQPQHF. DNA of the CDR3: TGTGCCAGCAGTAGACAGGGGAGAGGGCAGCCCCAGCATTTT.

The V and J genes are TRBV21-1 and TRBJ2-7; the table's D call, TRBD1, has no DNA check behind it. TRBV21-1 counts as a pseudogene. The CDR3 runs 12 residues. In nucleotides, the CDR3 is TGTGCCAGGGGACAGACCGACTACGAGCAGTACGTC. Protein: CARGQTDYEQYV.

CDR3 nucleotides: TGTGCCAGCACCAACGGGGGGGCTTCTGGGGCCAACGTCCTGACTTTC. Translated: CASTNGGASGANVLTF. This chain joins TRBV9 and TRBJ2-6; 8 bases line up with TRBD2. Germline lookup yields CDR1 SGDLS and CDR2 YYNGEE. CDR3 length: 16 residues. V trimming: 6 bases; J trimming: 1 base; junction bases outside the gene matches: 6.

This CDR3 is CASRRHEADGYTF. The CDR3 bases are TGTGCCAGCAGGCGGCACGAGGCGGATGGCTACACCTTC. The rearrangement joins TRBV27 to TRBJ1-2, with D unclear. V lost 6 bases and J 6 bases, leaving 14 bases between the germline ends. The germline V gene encodes CDR1 MNHEY and CDR2 SMNVEV (reference sequence). The CDR3 loop spans 13 amino acids.

This sequence joins TRBV7-9 and TRBJ1-3; no clear D gene. V dropped 1 base and J dropped 0 bases, with 10 bases sitting between them. CDR1 is SEHNR and CDR2 is FQNEAQ in the germline V gene (reference sequence). There are 16 residues in the CDR3. CDR3 in amino acids: CASSLDSFFSGNTIYF. In nucleotides, the CDR3 is TGTGCCAGCAGCTTAGACTCGTTCTTCTCTGGAAACACCATATATTTT.

The V gene is TRBV6-1, the J gene TRBJ1-4; D uncertain. This CDR3 comprises 14 residues. Between the trimmed V and J ends, which lost 3 bases and 2 bases, there was a span of 7 bases. CDR1 is MNHNS and CDR2 is SASEGT in the germline V gene. CDR3 in amino acids: CASSDRSTNEKLFF. CDR3 nucleotides: TGTGCCAGCAGTGATAGGAGTACTAATGAAAAACTGTTTTTT.

This rearrangement joins TRBV4-2 to TRBJ1-1, with 9 bases that match TRBD1. In germline, CDR1 is LGHNA, CDR2 YNFKEQ. The CDR3 runs to 14 residues. V lost 3 bases to trimming and J lost 4 bases; unmatched junction nucleotides: 3. The CDR3 loop is CASSQGQGGTEAFF. In DNA form, the CDR3 reads TGTGCCAGCAGCCAGGGACAGGGTGGCACTGAAGCTTTCTTT.

The genes are TRBV10-3 and TRBJ2-6; D might be TRBD1 (6 bases). CDR1 and CDR2 (germline): ENHRY, SYGVKD. The CDR3 sequence is 17 residues long. Trimming left V 8 bases short and J 0 bases short, with 17 bases between. CDR3 nucleotides: TGTGCCATCCCGAGCATCACAGGGAGCTCTGGGGCCAACGTCCTGACTTTC. It specifies CAIPSITGSSGANVLTF.

The CDR3 region is CASTPPYRGRDGYTF. For the CDR3, the DNA is TGTGCCAGCACCCCGCCGTACAGGGGGAGAGATGGCTACACCTTC. The chain carries TRBV6-5 and TRBJ1-2, with 8 bases aligning to TRBD1. The CDR3 has 15 amino acids. J was trimmed by 6 bases and V by 7 bases; bases with no gene match: 13. Germline V gene data show CDR1 as MNHEY and CDR2 as SVGAGI.

This chain connects TRBV21-1 to TRBJ1-2; the DNA was not used to check the table's D call, TRBD1. TRBV21-1 is noted as a pseudogene. The CDR3 runs to 19 residues. The CDR3 sequence: CASSSPDRGLRTKRDGYTF. The CDR3 bases are TGTGCCAGCAGCAGCCCGGACAGGGGGCTCCGTACGAAACGAGATGGCTACACCTTC.

The chain employs TRBV7-2 and TRBJ2-3; D is possibly TRBD2 (7 bases). The germline CDR1 and CDR2 sequences are SGHTA and FQGNSA. With 2 bases removed from V and 5 bases from J, the gap between germline ends came to 14 bases. The CDR3 has 15 residues. The CDR3 loop is CASSLSRGAIDTQYF. For the CDR3, the DNA is TGTGCCAGCAGCTTATCCCGGGGGGCCATAGATACGCAGTATTTT.

This chain links TRBV2 with TRBJ1-4; the match to TRBD1 covers 7 bases. Unmatched junction bases numbered 7, after V lost 10 bases and J lost 5 bases. The CDR3 is 13 amino acids. Germline loops: CDR1 SNHLY, CDR2 FYNNEI. The CDR3, as DNA: TGTGCCACTATTTTACAGGGGAATGAAAAACTGTTTTTT. This gives the protein CATILQGNEKLFF.

The chain links TRBV29-1 to TRBJ2-1; weak D call: TRBD1 (5 bases). V gave up 5 bases and J gave up 6 bases, with 11 bases separating them. From germline, CDR1 is SQVTM and CDR2 ANQGSEA. This CDR3 comprises 12 residues. CDR3 loop: CSVIGVGNEQFF. DNA of the CDR3: TGCAGCGTTATAGGGGTGGGCAATGAGCAGTTCTTC.

The chain has TRBV19 and TRBJ1-1; D call uncertain. V lost 6 bases and J lost 1, with 15 bases in between. The CDR3 sequence is 15 residues long. The germline CDR1 and CDR2 sequences are LNHDA and SQIVND (reference sequence). CDR3 protein: CASRIRGMGNTEAFF. The CDR3 DNA follows: TGTGCCAGTAGGATAAGAGGGATGGGGAACACTGAAGCTTTCTTT.

This chain links TRBV27 with TRBJ1-2; 7 nucleotides line up with TRBD1. V dropped 3 bases and J dropped 6; count of bases not matched to a gene: 7. CDR1 is MNHEY, CDR2 SMNVEV, per germline (reference sequence). This CDR3 region has 14 residues. CDR3 nucleotide sequence: TGTGCCAGCAGTTTGATTCGAGGGGGCGATGGCTACACCTTC. Translating it yields CASSLIRGGDGYTF.

The chain has TRBV10-2 and TRBJ1-3; TRBD1 might be the D (6 bases). The V gene's germline CDR1 is WSHSY and CDR2 SAAADI. V was cut by 5 bases and J by 3 bases, with 11 bases left in between. The CDR3 is 14 residues long. The CDR3 DNA reads TGCGCCAGCAGTTTCAGGGGTATTGGAAACACCATATATTTT. Its translation is CASSFRGIGNTIYF.

The chain recombines TRBV5-1 with TRBJ1-2; 9 bases are a match to TRBD1. The V segment lost 0 bases and the J segment 6 bases; nucleotides outside the gene matches: 3. Germline lookup yields CDR1 SGHRS and CDR2 YFSETQ. This CDR3 has 14 residues. For the CDR3, the DNA is TGCGCCAGCAGCTTGGGACAGGGGGAAGATGGCTACACCTTC. Its protein product is CASSLGQGEDGYTF.

The rearrangement joins TRBV12-5 to TRBJ1-1; no reliable D call. The CDR3 is 13 residues long. CDR1 is LGHNT and CDR2 is FRNRAP in the germline V gene. V was cut by 7 bases and J by 1 base, with 10 bases left in between. The CDR3 is CASALTANTEAFF. CDR3 DNA sequence: TGTGCTAGTGCCCTTACAGCGAACACTGAAGCTTTCTTT.

The chain joins TRBV7-8 to TRBJ1-1; D not certain. Per the germline V gene, CDR1 is SGHVS and CDR2 is FQNEAQ. Trimming pared 2 bases from V and 2 bases from J, leaving 9 bases between. The CDR3 loop spans 14 amino acids. The CDR3, as DNA: TGTGCCAGCAGCTTACACCGGTCTAACACTGAAGCTTTCTTT. This codes for CASSLHRSNTEAFF.

The chain joins TRBV3-1 (or the pseudogene TRBV3-2) to TRBJ2-1; 7 bases are a match to TRBD2. Germline CDR1 and CDR2: LGHDT and YNNKEL (reference sequence). Trimming removed 4 bases from V and 2 bases from J; junction bases left unmatched: 5. The CDR3 has 15 residues. The CDR3 reads CASSRSGLPYNEQFF. In nucleotides, the CDR3 is TGTGCCAGCAGCCGTTCGGGACTACCCTACAATGAGCAGTTCTTC.